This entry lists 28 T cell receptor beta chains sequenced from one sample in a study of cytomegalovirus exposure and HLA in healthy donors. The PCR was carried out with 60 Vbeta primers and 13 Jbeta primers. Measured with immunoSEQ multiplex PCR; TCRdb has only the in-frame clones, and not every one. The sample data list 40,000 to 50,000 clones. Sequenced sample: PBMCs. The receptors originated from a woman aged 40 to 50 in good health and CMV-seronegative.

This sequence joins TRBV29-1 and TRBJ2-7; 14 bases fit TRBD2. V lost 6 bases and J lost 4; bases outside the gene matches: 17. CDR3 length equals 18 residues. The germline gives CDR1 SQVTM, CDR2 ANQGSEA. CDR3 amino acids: CSVFRLAGGPGSPYEQYF. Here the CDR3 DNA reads TGCAGCGTGTTTAGACTAGCGGGAGGGCCTGGCTCTCCGTACGAGCAGTACTTC.

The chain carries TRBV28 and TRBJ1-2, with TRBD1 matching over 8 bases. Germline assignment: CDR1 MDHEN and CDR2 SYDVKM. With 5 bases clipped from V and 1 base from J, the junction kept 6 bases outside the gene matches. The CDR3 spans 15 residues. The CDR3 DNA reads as TGTGCCAGCAGTACGACAGGGGCTTTTAACTATGGCTACACCTTC. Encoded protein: CASSTTGAFNYGYTF.

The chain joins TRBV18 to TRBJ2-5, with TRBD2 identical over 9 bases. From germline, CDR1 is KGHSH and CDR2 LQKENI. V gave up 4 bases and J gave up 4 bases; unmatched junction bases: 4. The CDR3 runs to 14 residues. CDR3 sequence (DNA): TGTGCCAGCTCACGACTAGCGGCGGGAGAGACCCAGTACTTC. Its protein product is CASSRLAAGETQYF.

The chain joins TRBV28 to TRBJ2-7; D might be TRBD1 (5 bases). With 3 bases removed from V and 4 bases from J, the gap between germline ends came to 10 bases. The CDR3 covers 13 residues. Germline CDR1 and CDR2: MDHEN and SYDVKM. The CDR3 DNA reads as TGTGCCAGCAGTTTTGTCAGGGTATACGAGCAGTACTTC. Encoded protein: CASSFVRVYEQYF.

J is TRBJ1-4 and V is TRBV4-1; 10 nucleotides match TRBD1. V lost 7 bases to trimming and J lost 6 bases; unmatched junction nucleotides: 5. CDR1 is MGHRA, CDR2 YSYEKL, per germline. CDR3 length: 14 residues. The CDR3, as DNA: TGCGCCAGCAATCCGGGACAGGGGTATGAAAAACTGTTTTTT. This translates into CASNPGQGYEKLFF.

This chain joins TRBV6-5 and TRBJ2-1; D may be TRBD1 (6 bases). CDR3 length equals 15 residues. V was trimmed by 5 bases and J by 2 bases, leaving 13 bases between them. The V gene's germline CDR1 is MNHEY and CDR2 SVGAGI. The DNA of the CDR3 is TGTGCCAGCAGTACAGGGAAGCCTACCTACAATGAGCAGTTCTTC. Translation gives CASSTGKPTYNEQFF.

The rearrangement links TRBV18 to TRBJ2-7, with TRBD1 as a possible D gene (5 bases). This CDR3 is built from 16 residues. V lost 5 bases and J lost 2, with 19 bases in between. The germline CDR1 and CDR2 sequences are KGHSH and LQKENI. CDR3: CASSGAFLLVPYEQYF. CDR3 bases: TGTGCCAGCTCAGGGGCCTTCCTCTTGGTCCCCTACGAGCAGTACTTC. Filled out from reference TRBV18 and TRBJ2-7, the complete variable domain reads NAGVMQNPRHLVRRRGQEARLRCSPMKGHSHVYWYRQLPEEGLKFMVYLQKENIIDESGMPKERFSAEFPKEGPSILRIQQVVRGDSAAYFCASSGAFLLVPYEQYFGPGTRLTVT.

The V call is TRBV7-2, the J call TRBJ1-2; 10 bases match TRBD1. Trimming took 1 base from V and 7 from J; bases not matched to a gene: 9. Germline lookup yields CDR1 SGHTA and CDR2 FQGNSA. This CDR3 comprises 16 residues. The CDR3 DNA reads TGTGCCAGCAGCTTAGATTTGGGACAGGGGATCGGTGGCTACACCTTC. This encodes CASSLDLGQGIGGYTF.

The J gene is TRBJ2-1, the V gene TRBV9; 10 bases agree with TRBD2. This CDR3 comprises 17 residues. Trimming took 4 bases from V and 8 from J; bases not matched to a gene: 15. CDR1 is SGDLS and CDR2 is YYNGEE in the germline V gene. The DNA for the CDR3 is TGTGCCAGCAGCAAATCCCCCAGGAGCGGGAGGGCCGATGAGCAGTTCTTC. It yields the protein CASSKSPRSGRADEQFF.

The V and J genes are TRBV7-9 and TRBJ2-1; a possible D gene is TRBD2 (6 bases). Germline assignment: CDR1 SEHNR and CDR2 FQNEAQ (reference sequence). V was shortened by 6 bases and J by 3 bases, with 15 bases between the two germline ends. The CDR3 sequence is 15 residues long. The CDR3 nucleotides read TGTGCCAGCAGGCTACCGGGACTCGACTACAATGAGCAGTTCTTC. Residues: CASRLPGLDYNEQFF.

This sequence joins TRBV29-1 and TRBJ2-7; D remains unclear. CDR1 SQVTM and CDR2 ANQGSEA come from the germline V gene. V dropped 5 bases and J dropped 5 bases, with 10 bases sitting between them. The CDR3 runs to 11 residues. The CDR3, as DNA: TGCAGCGTTAACAGCCCCGACGAGCAGTACTTC. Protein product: CSVNSPDEQYF.

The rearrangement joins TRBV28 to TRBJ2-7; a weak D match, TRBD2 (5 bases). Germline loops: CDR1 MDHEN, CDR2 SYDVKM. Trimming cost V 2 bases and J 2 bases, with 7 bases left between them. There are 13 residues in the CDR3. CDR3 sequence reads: CASSLPGAYEQYF. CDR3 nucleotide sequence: TGTGCCAGCAGTTTACCCGGGGCCTACGAGCAGTACTTC.

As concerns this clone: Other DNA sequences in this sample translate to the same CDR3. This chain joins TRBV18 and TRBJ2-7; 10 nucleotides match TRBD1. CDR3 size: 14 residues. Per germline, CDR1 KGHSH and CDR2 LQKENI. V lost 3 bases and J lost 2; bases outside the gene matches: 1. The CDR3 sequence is CASSPGTGAYEQYF. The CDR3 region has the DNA TGTGCCAGCTCACCGGGGACAGGGGCCTACGAGCAGTACTTC.

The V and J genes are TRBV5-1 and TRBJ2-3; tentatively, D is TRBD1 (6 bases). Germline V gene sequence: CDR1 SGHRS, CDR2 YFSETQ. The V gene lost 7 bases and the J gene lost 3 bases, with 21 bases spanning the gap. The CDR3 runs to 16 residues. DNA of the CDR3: TGCGCCAGCCCAGACAGGTACCGAGTACAGACAGATACGCAGTATTTT. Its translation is CASPDRYRVQTDTQYF.

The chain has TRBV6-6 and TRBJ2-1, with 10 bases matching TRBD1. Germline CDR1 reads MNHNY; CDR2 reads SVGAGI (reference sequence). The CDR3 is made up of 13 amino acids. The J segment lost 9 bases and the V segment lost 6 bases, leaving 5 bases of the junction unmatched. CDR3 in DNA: TGTGCCAGCAGCGGACAGGGGGAATTTGAGCAGTTCTTC. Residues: CASSGQGEFEQFF.

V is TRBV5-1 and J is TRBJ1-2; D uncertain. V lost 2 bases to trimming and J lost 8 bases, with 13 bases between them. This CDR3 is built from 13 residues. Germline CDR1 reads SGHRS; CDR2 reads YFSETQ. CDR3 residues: CASSFGLFEGYTF. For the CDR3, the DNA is TGCGCCAGCAGCTTTGGCTTATTCGAAGGCTACACCTTC.

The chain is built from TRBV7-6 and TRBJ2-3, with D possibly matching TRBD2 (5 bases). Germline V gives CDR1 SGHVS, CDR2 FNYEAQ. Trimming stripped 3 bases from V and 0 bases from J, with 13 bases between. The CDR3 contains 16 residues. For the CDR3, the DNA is TGTGCCAGCAGCTTGCGCCGGGGATCTAGCACAGATACGCAGTATTTT. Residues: CASSLRRGSSTDTQYF.

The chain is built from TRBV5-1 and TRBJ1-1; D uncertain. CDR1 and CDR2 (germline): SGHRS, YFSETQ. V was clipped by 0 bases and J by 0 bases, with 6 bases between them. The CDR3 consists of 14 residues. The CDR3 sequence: CASSLANLNTEAFF. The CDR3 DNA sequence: TGCGCCAGCAGCTTGGCTAACCTGAACACTGAAGCTTTCTTT.

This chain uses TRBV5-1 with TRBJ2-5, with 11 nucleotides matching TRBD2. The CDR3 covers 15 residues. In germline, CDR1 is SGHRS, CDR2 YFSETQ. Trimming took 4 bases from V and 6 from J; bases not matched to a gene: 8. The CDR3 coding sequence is TGCGCCAGCAGCCCGACTAGCGGGATCGTGAAGACCCAGTACTTC. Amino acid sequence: CASSPTSGIVKTQYF.

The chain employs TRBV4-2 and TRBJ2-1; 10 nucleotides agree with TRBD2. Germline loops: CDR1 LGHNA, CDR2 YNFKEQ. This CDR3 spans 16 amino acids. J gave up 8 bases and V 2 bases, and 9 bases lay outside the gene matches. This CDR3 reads CASSQPWLAGDHEQFF. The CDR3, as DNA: TGTGCCAGCAGCCAACCTTGGCTAGCGGGAGACCATGAGCAGTTCTTC.

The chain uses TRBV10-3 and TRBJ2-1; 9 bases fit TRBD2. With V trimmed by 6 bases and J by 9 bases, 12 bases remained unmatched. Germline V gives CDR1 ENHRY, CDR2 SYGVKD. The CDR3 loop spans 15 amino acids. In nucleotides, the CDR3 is TGTGCCATCAGCGGCGGGGGACTAGCTAACCGTGAGCAGTTCTTC. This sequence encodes CAISGGGLANREQFF.

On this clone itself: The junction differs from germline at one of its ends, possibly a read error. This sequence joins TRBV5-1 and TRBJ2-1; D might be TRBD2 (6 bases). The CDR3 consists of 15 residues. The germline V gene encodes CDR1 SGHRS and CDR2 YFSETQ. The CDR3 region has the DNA TGCGCCAGCAGGTTGGGGGGAGGAACCTACAATGAGCAGTTCTTC. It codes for CASRLGGGTYNEQFF.

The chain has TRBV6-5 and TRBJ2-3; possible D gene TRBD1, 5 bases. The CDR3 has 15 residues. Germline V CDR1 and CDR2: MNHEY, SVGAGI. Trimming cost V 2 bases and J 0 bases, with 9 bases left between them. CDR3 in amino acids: CASSYRQSSTDTQYF. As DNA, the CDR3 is TGTGCCAGCAGTTACAGACAGTCTAGCACAGATACGCAGTATTTT.

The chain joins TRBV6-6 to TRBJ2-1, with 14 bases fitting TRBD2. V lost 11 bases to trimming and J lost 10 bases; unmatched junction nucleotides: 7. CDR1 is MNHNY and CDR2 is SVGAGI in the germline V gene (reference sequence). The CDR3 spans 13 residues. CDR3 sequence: CALGTSGSVEQFF. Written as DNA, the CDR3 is TGTGCCCTGGGGACTAGCGGGAGCGTGGAGCAGTTCTTC.

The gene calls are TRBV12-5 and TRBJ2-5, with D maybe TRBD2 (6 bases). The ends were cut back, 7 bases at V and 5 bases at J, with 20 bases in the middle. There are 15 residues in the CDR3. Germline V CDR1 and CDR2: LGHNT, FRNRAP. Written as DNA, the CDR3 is TGTGCTAGTGCCCCGGTGGAGGGGCGGACGGAGACCCAGTACTTC. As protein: CASAPVEGRTETQYF.

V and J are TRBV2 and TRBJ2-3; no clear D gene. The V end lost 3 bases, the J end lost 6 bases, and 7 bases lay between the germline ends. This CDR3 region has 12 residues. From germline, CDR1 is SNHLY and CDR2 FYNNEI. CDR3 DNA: TGTGCCAGCAGTGATTCGGTTGATACGCAGTATTTT. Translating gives CASSDSVDTQYF.

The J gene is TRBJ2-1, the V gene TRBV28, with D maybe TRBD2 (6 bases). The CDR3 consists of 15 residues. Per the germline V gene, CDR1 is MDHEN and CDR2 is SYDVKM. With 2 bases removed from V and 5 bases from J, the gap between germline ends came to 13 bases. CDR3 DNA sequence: TGTGCCAGCAGTTTAGGGTGGGGGGACGACAATGAGCAGTTCTTC. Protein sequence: CASSLGWGDDNEQFF.

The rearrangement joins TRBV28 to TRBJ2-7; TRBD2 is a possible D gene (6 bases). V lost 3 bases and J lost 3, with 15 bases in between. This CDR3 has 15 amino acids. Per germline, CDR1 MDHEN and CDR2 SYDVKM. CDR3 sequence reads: CASSFPVGSVYEQYF. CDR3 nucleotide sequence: TGTGCCAGCAGTTTCCCCGTCGGGAGTGTCTACGAGCAGTACTTC.